The rows below give T cell receptor beta chains drawn from one sample of a study of CXCR3-negative and CXCR3-positive naive CD8 T cells. TCRdb reprocessed the 5' RACE reads and reports one entry per CDR3 protein, with no DNA. The sample includes over 100,000 distinct CDR3 sequences. The sequenced sample consisted of naive CXCR3+ CD8+ T cells from blood. The source is a human donor in good health. Some clones in this sample may be carry-over from other donors' samples. The CDR3 runs from the conserved cysteine through the conserved F or W.

j_gene	v_gene	CDR3aa
TRBJ2-7	TRBV7-9	CASSLALTHRARGPYEQYF
TRBJ2-1	TRBV29-1	CSGGASSYNEQFF
TRBJ1-6	TRBV7-2	CASSQTPDRVNSPLHF
TRBJ2-2	TRBV13	CASSLGEATGELFF
TRBJ2-7	TRBV7-9	CASSSLGTDNLIYF
TRBJ2-7	TRBV13	CASSALRDSAGEQYF
TRBJ1-1	TRBV10-3	CAISDDRGRLNPEAFF
TRBJ2-2	TRBV7-9	CASSPTSGGLNTGELFF
TRBJ1-5	TRBV4-3	CASSQGGQPQHF
TRBJ2-2	TRBV6-5	CASSYSDPSNTGELFF
TRBJ2-7	TRBV20-1	CSARELGASSYEQYF
TRBJ2-7	TRBV4-3	CASSQERAYEQYF